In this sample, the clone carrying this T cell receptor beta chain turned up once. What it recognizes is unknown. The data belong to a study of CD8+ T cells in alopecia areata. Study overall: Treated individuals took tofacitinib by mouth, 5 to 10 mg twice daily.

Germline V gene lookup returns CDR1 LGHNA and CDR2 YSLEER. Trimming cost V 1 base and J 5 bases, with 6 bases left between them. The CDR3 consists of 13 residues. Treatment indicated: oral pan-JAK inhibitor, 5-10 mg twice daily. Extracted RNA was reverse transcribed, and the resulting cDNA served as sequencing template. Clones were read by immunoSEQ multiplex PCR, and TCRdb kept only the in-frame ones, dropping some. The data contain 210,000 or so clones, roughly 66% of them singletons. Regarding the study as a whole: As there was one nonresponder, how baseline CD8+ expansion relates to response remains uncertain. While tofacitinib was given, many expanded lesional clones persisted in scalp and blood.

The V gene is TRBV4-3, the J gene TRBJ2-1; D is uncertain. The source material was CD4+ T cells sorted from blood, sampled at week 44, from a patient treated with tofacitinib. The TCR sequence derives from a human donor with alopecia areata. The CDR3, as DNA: TGCGCCAGCAGCCAAGGATGGGACAATGAGCAGTTCTTC. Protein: CASSQGWDNEQFF.